Listed below are T cell receptor beta chains from one sample, sequenced in a study of regulatory T cells in long-lasting Graves disease. TCRdb reprocessed the multiplex PCR reads with MiXCR, giving one entry per CDR3 protein. The sample has about 350,000 distinct CDR3 sequences, around 15% seen once. These same records also appear under a second study, on T cells in Graves' hyperthyroidism and ophthalmopathy.

The sequencing used peripheral blood mononuclear cells (PBMCs), collected at new diagnosis, from a patient treated with antithyroid drugs. These receptors all come from a middle-aged man with Graves disease. Each CDR3 is given with its conserved first and last residue. The D gene is left open where the match is weak. For some rows the clone size is stated as once, few or many, or as a class when expanded; others skip it.

d_gene	j_gene	v_gene	abundance	CDR3nt	CDR3aa
TRBD1	TRBJ1-5	TRBV20-1	many	TGCAGTGCTAGTCCCCGCCAGGGGGCTGGTCAGCCCCAGCATTTT	CSASPRQGAGQPQHF
TRBD1	TRBJ1-1	TRBV2	.	TGTGCCAGCAGGAGGGACAGCGCGAGATGGGACACTGAAGCTTTCTTT	CASRRDSARWDTEAFF
TRBD2	TRBJ2-3	TRBV28	few	TGTGCCAGCAGTAGACTAGCGGGGGTCACGCCGTATACGCAGTATTTT	CASSRLAGVTPYTQYF
.	TRBJ2-5	TRBV11-2	many	TGTGCCAGCAGCTTAAGAGCTAGTGGGACCCAGTACTTC	CASSLRASGTQYF
TRBD2	TRBJ2-3	TRBV7-9	many	TGTGCCAGCAGTCCCCTTGGGGGGGGGAGCACAGATACGCAGTATTTT	CASSPLGGGSTDTQYF
.	TRBJ1-6	TRBV12-3/TRBV12-4	few	TGTGCCAGCAGTTTAGCAGGGGTTAGTAATTCACCCCTCCACTTT	CASSLAGVSNSPLHF
.	TRBJ1-2	TRBV5-1	many	TGCGCCAGCAGGCAAGAGGGGGAAAATGGCTACACCTTC	CASRQEGENGYTF
TRBD1	TRBJ2-1	TRBV6-5	many	TGTGCCAGCAGTTACTCGAAACAGGGGGGCGGTGAGCAGTTCTTC	CASSYSKQGGGEQFF
.	TRBJ1-1	TRBV11-2	few	TGTGCCAGCAGCTTCCCGGGACCGCGGAACACTGAAGCTTTCTTT	CASSFPGPRNTEAFF
.	TRBJ1-4	TRBV27	.	TGTGCCAGCGCACGATACTGGGCCAGTGAAAAACTGCTTTTT	CASARYWASEKLLF
.	TRBJ1-1	TRBV2	few	TGTGCCAGCAGCGTGGACGGCCTCATGAACACTGGAGCTTTCTTT	CASSVDGLMNTGAFF
.	TRBJ2-5	TRBV28	.	TGTGCCAGCAGTCACCCCACCATAGGAGAGACCCAGTACTTC	CASSHPTIGETQYF
TRBD1	TRBJ2-2	TRBV5-4	.	TGTGCCAGCAGATCCGGGACAGGGCGTTTTACCGGGGAGCTGTTTTTT	CASRSGTGRFTGELFF
TRBD1	TRBJ1-1	TRBV4-2	.	TGTGTCAGCAGCCACGCACAGGGGGCAACTGAAGCTTTCTTT	CVSSHAQGATEAFF
TRBD2	TRBJ2-1	TRBV7-6	many	TGTGCCAGCAGCTTTACTAGCGGGGGGGACAATGAGCAGTTCTTC	CASSFTSGGDNEQFF
.	TRBJ2-4	TRBV2	many	TGTGCCAGCAGTGGGGTGTTGAAGCGAGACGGCATTCAGTACTTC	CASSGVLKRDGIQYF
.	TRBJ2-5	TRBV3-1	.	TGTGCCAGCAGCCAACGGGCGTATTTCACCCAGTACTTC	CASSQRAYFTQYF
.	TRBJ1-1	TRBV6-1	few	TGTGCCAGCAGTCTCCCCTCGACAGCCCTTGAAGCTTTCTTT	CASSLPSTALEAFF
TRBD2	TRBJ2-1	TRBV12-5	many	TGTGCTAGTGGTTTGGTACGGGCTAGCGGGGGGAAACTGTTCTTC	CASGLVRASGGKLFF
.	TRBJ1-2	TRBV6-1	few	TGTGCCAGCAGGGAGCAGGGATCCAGGGTATGGACCTTC	CASREQGSRVWTF
TRBD1	TRBJ1-1	TRBV11-1	many	TGTGCCAGCAGCCGACAGGGATGGGGCACTGAAGCTTTCTTT	CASSRQGWGTEAFF
.	TRBJ1-2	TRBV20-1	.	TGCAGTGCTAGAGGGCAGAATAACTATGGCTACACCTTC	CSARGQNNYGYTF
.	TRBJ2-7	TRBV28	many	TGTGCCAGCAGTTTAGAATACCTACAGGGATTCTCCTACGAGCAGTACTTC	CASSLEYLQGFSYEQYF
.	TRBJ1-1	TRBV20-1	many	TGCAGTGAGGGCATCGGGGGCACTGAAGCTTTCTTT	CSEGIGGTEAFF
.	TRBJ1-5	TRBV28	many	TGTGCCAGCACCCTCCTGGGGTATCAGCCCCAGCATTTT	CASTLLGYQPQHF
TRBD1	TRBJ1-4	TRBV7-8	few	TGTGCCAGCAGCGGAGACAGGGCTCAGGAAAAACTGTTTTTT	CASSGDRAQEKLFF
.	TRBJ2-1	TRBV28	.	TGTGCCAGCAGTCCAAGGACAGCCACCTACAATGAGCAGTTCTTC	CASSPRTATYNEQFF
.	TRBJ2-1	TRBV19	few	TGTGCCAGTAGTATGATTCAGGGTGCGGACAATGAGCAGTTCTTC	CASSMIQGADNEQFF
.	TRBJ1-3	TRBV2	many	TGTGCCAGCACCGACCATAGCTCTGGAAACACCATATATTTT	CASTDHSSGNTIYF
.	TRBJ1-1	TRBV12-3/TRBV12-4	.	TGCGCCAGCAGTTTAGTCTTGAACACTGAAACTTTCTTT	CASSLVLNTETFF
TRBD1	TRBJ2-7	TRBV12-3/TRBV12-4	.	TGTGCCAGCAGCTGGGACAGGGGAGCCTACGAGCAGTACTTC	CASSWDRGAYEQYF
.	TRBJ2-3	TRBV6-2/TRBV6-3	many	TGTGCCAGCAGGGCGGACACGATCACAGATACGCAGTATTTT	CASRADTITDTQYF
.	TRBJ2-2	TRBV11-3	few	TGTGCCAGCAGCTTAGTTGACTCGCCCGGGGGCGTTCACACCGGGGAGCTGTTTTTT	CASSLVDSPGGVHTGELFF
.	TRBJ2-1	TRBV28	many	TGTGCCAGCAGTTTCCGCCAAGACTCCTACAATGAGCAGTTCTTC	CASSFRQDSYNEQFF
.	TRBJ2-2	TRBV9	.	TGTGCCAGCAGCGTAGCACTCACCGGGGAGCTGTTTTTT	CASSVALTGELFF
TRBD1	TRBJ2-7	TRBV29-1	many	TGCAGCGTTGACAGGGGGCACGACGAGCAGTACTTC	CSVDRGHDEQYF
TRBD2	TRBJ2-5	TRBV2	.	TGTGCCAGCAAAGAGCGGGGGAGACAAGAGACCCAGTACTTC	CASKERGRQETQYF
TRBD2	TRBJ2-1	TRBV11-2	many	TGTGCCAGCAGCTCGACTAGCGGGGGGGCGTATTACAATGAGCAGTTCTTC	CASSSTSGGAYYNEQFF
.	TRBJ2-1	TRBV5-1	many	TGTGCCAGCAGCTTGGCGGCGGAAAGGAATGAGCAGTTCTTC	CASSLAAERNEQFF
.	TRBJ1-2	TRBV7-9	.	TGTGCCAGCAGCTTAGTATGGACTGATGGCTACACCTTC	CASSLVWTDGYTF
.	TRBJ2-4	TRBV6-2/TRBV6-3	.	TGTGCCAGCAGTTACAGGGGCAACATTCAGTACTTC	CASSYRGNIQYF